This TCR beta chain was retrieved from a study of blood T cells in healthy people across ages. Study results and caveats: Shifts in expanded clonotypes may have been confounded by donor CMV status, which was unknown. Unsorted PBMCs ruled out conclusive naive versus antigen-experienced comparison. Long-lived and aged donors differed, with more naive CD4+ cells and higher diversity in the long-lived.

CDR1 and CDR2 (germline): DFQATT, SNEGSKA (reference sequence). This CDR3 is built from 11 residues. Trimming took 1 base from V and 9 from J, leaving 7 bases between them. This clonotype was detected only a few times. What it recognizes is unknown. With a J-beta primer mix and a sample-barcoded 5' primer, a second PCR ran about 7 to 12 cycles. TCRdb reprocessed the 5' RACE reads via MiXCR and lists one record per CDR3 protein. The sample includes about 680,000 distinct CDR3 sequences, around half of them seen just once. The chain combines TRBV20-1 with TRBJ2-1; D ambiguous. Specimen: blood. The receptor was derived from a woman aged 55-69 years in good health. The CDR3 spells CSARAGIEQFF. CDR3 sequence (DNA): TGCAGTGCTAGAGCAGGCATTGAGCAGTTCTTC.